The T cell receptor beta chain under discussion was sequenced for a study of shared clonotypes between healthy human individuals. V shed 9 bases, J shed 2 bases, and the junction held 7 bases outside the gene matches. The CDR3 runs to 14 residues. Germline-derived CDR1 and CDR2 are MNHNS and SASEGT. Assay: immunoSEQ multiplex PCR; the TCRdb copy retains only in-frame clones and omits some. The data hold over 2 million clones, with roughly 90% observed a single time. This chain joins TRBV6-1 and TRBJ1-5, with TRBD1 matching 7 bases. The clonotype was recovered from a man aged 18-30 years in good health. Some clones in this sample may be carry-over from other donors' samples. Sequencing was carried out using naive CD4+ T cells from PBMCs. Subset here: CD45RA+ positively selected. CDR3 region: CASSLQGGNQPQHF. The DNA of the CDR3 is TGTGCCAGTTCACTGCAGGGGGGCAATCAGCCCCAGCATTTT.